This T cell receptor beta chain is from a study of blood T cells in healthy people across ages. Study outcomes and limitations: TCR beta diversity was tightly associated with the proportion of naive T cells. Age advanced and TCR beta diversity per million T cells fell, roughly linearly. The study lacked donor CMV status, which possibly confounded expanded clonotype changes.

The CDR3 runs to 15 residues. The germline V gene encodes CDR1 MDHEN and CDR2 SYDVKM. Per sample, a minimum of 6 million PBMCs were isolated. The second PCR ran about 6 to 11 cycles with a sample-barcoded 5' primer and J-beta primers. TCRdb itself ran the 5' RACE reads through MiXCR, one entry per CDR3 protein. The table lists 790,000 or so distinct CDR3 sequences, about 61% of them singletons. In regard to this clonotype: The antigen is unknown. The junction departs from the called germline gene at one end, perhaps through a read error.

Material: blood. The receptor's source is a man between 40 and 49 years old in good health. The chain couples TRBV28 to TRBJ2-5; TRBD2 matches at 9 bases. The CDR3 loop is CASSLASGVQKTQYF. CDR3 in DNA: TGTGCCAGCAGTTTGGCTAGCGGGGTCCAAAAGACCCAGTACTTC.